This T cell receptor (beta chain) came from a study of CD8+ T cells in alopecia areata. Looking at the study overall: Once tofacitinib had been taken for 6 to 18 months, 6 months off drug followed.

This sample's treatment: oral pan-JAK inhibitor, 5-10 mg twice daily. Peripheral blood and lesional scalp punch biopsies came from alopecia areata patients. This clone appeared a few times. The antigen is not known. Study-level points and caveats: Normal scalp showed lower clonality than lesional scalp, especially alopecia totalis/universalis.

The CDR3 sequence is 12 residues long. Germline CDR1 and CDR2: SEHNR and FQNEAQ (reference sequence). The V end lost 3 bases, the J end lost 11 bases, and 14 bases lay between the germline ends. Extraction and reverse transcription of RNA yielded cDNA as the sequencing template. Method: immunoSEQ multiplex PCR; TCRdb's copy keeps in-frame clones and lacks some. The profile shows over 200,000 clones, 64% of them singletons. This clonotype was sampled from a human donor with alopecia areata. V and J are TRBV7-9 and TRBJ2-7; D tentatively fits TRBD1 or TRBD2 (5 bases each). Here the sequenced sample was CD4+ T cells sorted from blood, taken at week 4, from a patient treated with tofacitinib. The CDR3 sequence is CASSLMGDFEYF. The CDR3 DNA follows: TGTGCCAGCAGCTTGATGGGGGATTTCGAGTACTTC.